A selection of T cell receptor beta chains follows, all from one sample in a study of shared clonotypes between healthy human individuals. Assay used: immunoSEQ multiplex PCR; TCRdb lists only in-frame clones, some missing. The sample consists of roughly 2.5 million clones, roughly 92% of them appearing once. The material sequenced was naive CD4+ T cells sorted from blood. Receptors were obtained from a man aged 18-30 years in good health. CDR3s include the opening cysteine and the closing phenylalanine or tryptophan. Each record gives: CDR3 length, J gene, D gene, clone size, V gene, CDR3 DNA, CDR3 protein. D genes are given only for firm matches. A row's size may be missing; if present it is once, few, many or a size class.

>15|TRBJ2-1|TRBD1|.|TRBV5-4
TGTGCCAGCAGCTTGGGGACAGGGGATTTTAATGAGCAGTTCTTC
CASSLGTGDFNEQFF
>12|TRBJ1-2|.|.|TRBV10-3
TGTGCCATCAGAGACAGTAACTATGGCTACACCTTC
CAIRDSNYGYTF
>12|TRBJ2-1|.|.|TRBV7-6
TGTGCCAGCGGTGGCAACAACAATGAGCAGTTCTTC
CASGGNNNEQFF
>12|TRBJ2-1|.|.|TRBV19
TGTGCCAGTACCGACCACATCAATGAGCAGTTCTTC
CASTDHINEQFF
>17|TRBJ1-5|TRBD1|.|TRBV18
TGTGCCAGCTCCCTAGGACAGGGGGCTGGGAAAAATCAGCCCCAGCATTTT
CASSLGQGAGKNQPQHF
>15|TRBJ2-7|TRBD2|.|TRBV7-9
TGTGCCAGCAGCTTAGAGGGACTAGCGGGAGTCGAGCAGTACTTC
CASSLEGLAGVEQYF
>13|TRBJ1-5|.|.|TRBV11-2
TGTGCCAGCAGCTTAGGTACAGATCAGCCCCAGCATTTT
CASSLGTDQPQHF
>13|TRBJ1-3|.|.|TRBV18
TGTGCCAGCTCCCACGACCGCGGAAACACCATATATTTT
CASSHDRGNTIYF
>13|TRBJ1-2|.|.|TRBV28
TGTGCCAGCAGTTTAGTCCCTCGCGATCGCTACACCTTC
CASSLVPRDRYTF
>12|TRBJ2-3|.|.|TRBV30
TGTGCCTGGGCATCGGGACCTTTCCCGCAGTATTTT
CAWASGPFPQYF
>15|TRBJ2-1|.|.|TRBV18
TGTGCCAGCTCACCCCAGGGGACTGCTCAAAATGAGCAGTTCTTC
CASSPQGTAQNEQFF
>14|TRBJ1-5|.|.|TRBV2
TGTGCCAGTCAGAATGGGAATAGCAATCAGCCCCAGCATTTT
CASQNGNSNQPQHF
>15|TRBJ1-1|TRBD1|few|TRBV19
TGTGCCAGTACCCTCACCGGGACAGGGAACACTGAAGCTTTCTTT
CASTLTGTGNTEAFF
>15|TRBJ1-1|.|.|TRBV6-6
TGTGCCAGCACCGAGTCAACAGGGATCGGCACTGAAGCTTTCTTT
CASTESTGIGTEAFF
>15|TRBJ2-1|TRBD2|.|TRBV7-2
TGTGCCAGCAGCTTAGACGGTCTAGCGGGAGATGAGCAGTTCTTC
CASSLDGLAGDEQFF
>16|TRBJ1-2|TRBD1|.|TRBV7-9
TGTGCCAGCAGCTTAGCATTCGACAGGGTTCGCTATGGCTACACCTTC
CASSLAFDRVRYGYTF
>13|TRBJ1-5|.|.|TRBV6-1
TGTGCCAGCAGTCTCTGGGCTGTGAAGCCCCAGCATTTT
CASSLWAVKPQHF
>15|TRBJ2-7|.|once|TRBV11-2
TGTGCCAGCAGCTTAGTCATTGGCGGGTTCTACGAGCAGTACTTC
CASSLVIGGFYEQYF
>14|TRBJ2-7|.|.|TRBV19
TGTGCCAGTAGCCAAAGGACGGTTACCGGCGAGCAGTACTTC
CASSQRTVTGEQYF
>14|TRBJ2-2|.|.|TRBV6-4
TGTGCCAGCAGAACAGCGGTCAACACCGGGGAGCTGTTTTTT
CASRTAVNTGELFF
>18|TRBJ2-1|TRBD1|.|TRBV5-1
TGCGCCAGCAGCTCAAACTATCTACAGGGGACCGCCTACAATGAGCAGTTCTTC
CASSSNYLQGTAYNEQFF
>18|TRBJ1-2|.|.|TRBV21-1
TGTGCCAGCAGCTCCAGACAGGACCAGCTAATGGCTAACTATGGCTACACCTTC
CASSSRQDQLMANYGYTF
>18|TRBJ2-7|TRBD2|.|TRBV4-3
TGCGCCAGCAGCCAAGAGTCAAATCGGGGGGAGGCGCTATACGAGCAGTACTTC
CASSQESNRGEALYEQYF
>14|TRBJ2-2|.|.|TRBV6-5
TGTGCCAGCAGCCCCCTATCGCGCACCGGGGAGCTGTTTTTT
CASSPLSRTGELFF
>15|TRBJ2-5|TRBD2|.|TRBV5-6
TGTGCCAGCAGCTTCCGGACTAGCGGGGGGGAGACCCAGTACTTC
CASSFRTSGGETQYF
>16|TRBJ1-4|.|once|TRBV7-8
TGTGCCAGCAGCCGACTTGACAGGCGAACTAATGAAAAACTGTTTTTT
CASSRLDRRTNEKLFF
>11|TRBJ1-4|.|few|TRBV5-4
TGTGCCAGCAGCTTGGAGGGAAAACTGTTTTTT
CASSLEGKLFF
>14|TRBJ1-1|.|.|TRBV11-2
TGTGCCAGCAGCCTTGGCAGGAGTAACACTGAAGCTTTCTTT
CASSLGRSNTEAFF
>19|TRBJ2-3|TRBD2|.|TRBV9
TGTGCCAGCAGCGTATCGGGAGGGCTCTCCACAGGGAGCACAGATACGCAGTATTTT
CASSVSGGLSTGSTDTQYF
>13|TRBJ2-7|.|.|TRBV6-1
TGTGCCAGCAGCGGGACACATTACTACGAGCAGTACTTC
CASSGTHYYEQYF
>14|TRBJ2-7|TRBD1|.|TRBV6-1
TGTGCCAGCGCTACGACAGGGGGCGAGGGGGAGCAGTACTTC
CASATTGGEGEQYF
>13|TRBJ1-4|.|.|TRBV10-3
TGTGCCCTCCGAGCAGGGGCTCATGAAAAACTGTTTTTT
CALRAGAHEKLFF
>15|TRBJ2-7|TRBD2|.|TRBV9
TGTGCCAGCAGCGCCCAGGTAGCGGGAACATACGAGCAGTACTTC
CASSAQVAGTYEQYF
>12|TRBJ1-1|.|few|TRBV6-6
TGTGCCAGCACGGTCACGAACACTGAAGCTTTCTTT
CASTVTNTEAFF
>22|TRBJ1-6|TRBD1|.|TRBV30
TGTGCCTGGAGTGTAGGGTCTTATATGTGGGGACAGGCGAGCTCCTATAATTCACCCCTCCACTTT
CAWSVGSYMWGQASSYNSPLHF
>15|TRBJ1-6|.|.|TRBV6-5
TGTGCCAGCAGGGGCCAGACAGGCTATAATTCACCCCTCCACTTT
CASRGQTGYNSPLHF
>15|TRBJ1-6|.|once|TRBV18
TGTGCCAGCTCACCCCAGGGAAGCTATAATTCACCCCTCCACTTT
CASSPQGSYNSPLHF
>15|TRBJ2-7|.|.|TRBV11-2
TGTGCCAGCACCGAAAGCGGTCTCAACTACTACGAGCAGTACTTC
CASTESGLNYYEQYF
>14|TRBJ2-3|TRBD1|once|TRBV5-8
TGTGCCAGCAGTTCCCAGGGGGCCACAGATACGCAGTATTTT
CASSSQGATDTQYF
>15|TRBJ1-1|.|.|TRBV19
TGTGCCAGTAGGGGGACACGGGGCTGGAACACTGAAGCTTTCTTT
CASRGTRGWNTEAFF
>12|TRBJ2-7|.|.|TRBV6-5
TGTGCCAGCAGCCCTGGCTCCTACGAGCAGTACTTC
CASSPGSYEQYF